A single sample gave rise to the 12 T cell receptor beta chains below, sequenced in a study of T cell repertoires in cytomegalovirus infection. TCRdb redid the calling of the reads with MiXCR, one entry per CDR3 protein. The data show just under 550,000 distinct CDR3 sequences, approximately 26% seen once. The sequenced sample consisted of PBMCs. The receptors originated from a human donor in good health (CMV status not recorded). Some clones in this sample may be carry-over from other donors' samples.

The gene calls are TRBV12-5 and TRBJ1-2; D is uncertain. V shed 5 bases and J shed 3 bases, with 16 bases lying between them. The CDR3 is 15 residues long. Germline-derived CDR1 and CDR2 are LGHNT and FRNRAP. The DNA of the CDR3 is TGTGCTAGTGGTCTAGGACGTTCAGCGGACTATGGCTACACCTTC. Its protein product is CASGLGRSADYGYTF.

The count of this clonotype is one. The junction differs from germline at one of its ends, possibly a read error. The rearrangement links TRBV12-3 or TRBV12-4 to TRBJ1-4; D is ambiguous. The CDR3 sequence is 15 residues long. The CDR3 sequence: CASRTSSQGNEKLFF. The CDR3 DNA sequence: TGTGCCAGCAGAACGTCTTCGCAAGGAAATGAAAAACTGTTTTTC.

V is TRBV6-2 or TRBV6-3 and J is TRBJ2-3; 8 bases match TRBD1. The CDR3 loop spans 16 amino acids. CDR1 is MNHEY, CDR2 SVGEGT, per germline. V shed 3 bases, J shed 2 bases, and the junction held 7 bases outside the gene matches. CDR3 in DNA: TGTGCCAGCAGTTATAAGAGGACAGGGCTCACAGATACGCAGTATTTT. It encodes CASSYKRTGLTDTQYF.

This clonotype was detected ten times or more. This chain uses TRBV7-8 with TRBJ1-4; tentatively, D is TRBD1 (5 bases). The V end was cut by 0 bases, the J end by 3 bases, with 8 bases between. Germline V gene sequence: CDR1 SGHVS, CDR2 FQNEAQ. The CDR3 length is 15 residues. Written as DNA, the CDR3 is TGTGCCAGCAGCTTAGCGGGGCTAGCTAATGAAAAACTGTTTTTT. Translation: CASSLAGLANEKLFF.

The rearrangement links TRBV20-1 to TRBJ2-1; TRBD2 aligns across 11 bases. Trimming at V came to 2 bases and at J to 6 bases, leaving 6 bases not matched to a gene. CDR3 length equals 15 residues. CDR1 and CDR2 from the germline V gene are DFQATT and SNEGSKA (reference sequence). In DNA, the CDR3 is TGCAGTGCTAGACCCCCTAGCGGGAGGAGCAATGAGCAGTTCTTC. The encoded protein is CSARPPSGRSNEQFF.

CDR3 nucleotide sequence: TGTGCCAGCAGCTTAGTTGGGAAGGCGGATTCACCCCTCCACTTT. Translation: CASSLVGKADSPLHF. The chain couples TRBV7-2 to TRBJ1-6, with D hard to call. The CDR3 has 15 residues. V was clipped by 1 base and J by 8 bases, with 12 bases between them. CDR1 and CDR2 (germline): SGHTA, FQGNSA. Variable domain in full (rest from reference TRBV7-2 and TRBJ1-6): GAGVSQSPSNKVTEKGKDVELRCDPISGHTALYWYRQSLGQGLEFLIYFQGNSAPDKSGLPSDRFSAERTGGSVSTLTIQRTQQEDSAVYLCASSLVGKADSPLHFGNGTRLTVT.

This chain links TRBV20-1 with TRBJ1-1; D gene uncertain. Germline V lookup: CDR1 DFQATT, CDR2 SNEGSKA (reference sequence). Trimming cost V 4 bases and J 0 bases, with 15 bases left between them. The CDR3 runs 15 residues. The DNA of the CDR3 is TGCAGTGCTATCTGGGTTTACAGCATGAACACTGAAGCTTTCTTT. This encodes CSAIWVYSMNTEAFF.

This clonotype was seen ten or more times. The rearrangement uses TRBV11-3 and TRBJ2-5; 8 nucleotides align to TRBD2. The germline V gene encodes CDR1 SGHNT and CDR2 YENEEA. The length of the CDR3 is 13 residues. Trimming cost V 8 bases and J 1 base; bases outside gene matches: 3. DNA for the CDR3: TGTGCCAGCCGTAGCGGGACCCAAGAGACCCAGTACTTC. Amino acids: CASRSGTQETQYF. The full variable domain, with the rest looked up from reference TRBV11-3 and TRBJ2-5, is EAGVVQSPRYKIIEKKQPVAFWCNPISGHNTLYWYLQNLGQGPELLIRYENEEAVDDSQLPKDRFSAERLKGVDSTLKIQPAELGDSAVYLCASRSGTQETQYFGPGTRLLVL.

The chain combines TRBV6-4 with TRBJ2-2; TRBD2 matches 10 bases. CDR1 is MRHNA, CDR2 SNTAGT, per germline. This CDR3 is built from 18 residues. The V segment lost 3 bases and the J segment 0 bases; nucleotides outside the gene matches: 7. This CDR3 reads CASSESASGGANTGELFF. In nucleotides, the CDR3 is TGTGCCAGCAGTGAGTCGGCTAGCGGGGGCGCGAACACCGGGGAGCTGTTTTTT.

V is TRBV20-1 and J is TRBJ1-2; D gene uncertain. The CDR3 totals 16 residues. V lost 0 bases, J lost 2 bases, and 16 bases lay in between. Germline V gene lookup returns CDR1 DFQATT and CDR2 SNEGSKA (reference sequence). CDR3 in amino acids: CSARDPMGEENYGYTF. In DNA, the CDR3 is TGCAGTGCTAGAGATCCGATGGGAGAGGAGAACTATGGCTACACCTTC.

Points on this clonotype: A much more abundant neighbour one base away suggests this may be a read error. The V and J genes are TRBV7-8 and TRBJ2-2; 9 nucleotides agree with TRBD2. Germline CDR1 and CDR2: SGHVS and FQNEAQ. The CDR3 sequence is 17 residues long. This chain's CDR3 is CASSLEVSGRPTRELFF. The CDR3 coding sequence is TGTGCCAGCAGCTTAGAAGTTAGCGGGAGACCCACCAGGGAGCTGTTTTTT.

The V gene is TRBV2, the J gene TRBJ1-6, with 8 nucleotides matching TRBD1. Germline assignment: CDR1 SNHLY and CDR2 FYNNEI. The junction had 10 bases not matched to a gene; V was cut back by 5 bases and J by 7 bases. The CDR3 is made up of 16 amino acids. The CDR3 coding sequence is TGTGCCAGCAGTCGTCAGGGGGCTAAAGGGAATTCACCCCTCCACTTT. Encoded protein: CASSRQGAKGNSPLHF.